These T cell receptor beta chains were read from a single sample in a study of blood T cell repertoires in COVID-19. Assay used: immunoSEQ multiplex PCR; TCRdb lists only in-frame clones, some missing. The table shows roughly 56,000 clones, with around 87% occurring only once. What was sequenced was peripheral blood. The source of these receptors is a man aged 55 to 70 with active COVID-19. The CDR3 runs from the conserved cysteine through the conserved F or W. Each record gives: V gene, CDR3 length, J gene, CDR3 protein.

TRBV7-2	16	TRBJ2-7	CASSLRRGGASYEQYF
TRBV11-1	13	TRBJ1-1	CASSLGSNTEAFF
TRBV14	14	TRBJ1-6	CASSLGSYNSPLHF
TRBV6-1	15	TRBJ1-2	CASSEGTGYVYGYTF
TRBV5-1	14	TRBJ2-3	CASSLTSATDTQYF
TRBV18	13	TRBJ1-2	CASSPGGSYGYTF
TRBV27	11	TRBJ2-7	CASSPAYEQYF
TRBV19	12	TRBJ2-1	CASTGLGLRQFF
TRBV24-1	16	TRBJ1-4	CATSDGPGTGDEKLFF
TRBV19	18	TRBJ1-2	CASSREGISLPETYGYTF
TRBV6-2/TRBV6-3	17	TRBJ1-3	CASSYSGLDNLGNTIYF
TRBV19	16	TRBJ1-6	CASSMNLGQGSSPLHF
TRBV4-2	12	TRBJ2-1	CASSQSQDEQFF
TRBV6-6	13	TRBJ1-1	CASSRTGGTEAFF
TRBV28	15	TRBJ1-1	CASSGQQLLNTEAFF
TRBV5-4	17	TRBJ2-2	CASSLLVAGDHTGELFF
TRBV30	12	TRBJ1-2	CAWTEGVGGYTF
TRBV28	12	TRBJ2-3	CASNRITDTQYF
TRBV19	15	TRBJ1-5	CASSRQDLGNQPQHF
TRBV5-1	14	TRBJ1-1	CASSYEQGNTEAFF
TRBV10-3	15	TRBJ2-3	CAGAAGDWGTDTQYF
TRBV5-1	16	TRBJ2-7	CASSLALRQGGDEQYF
TRBV7-3	16	TRBJ2-1	CASSHRQGAPRNEQFF
TRBV7-2	12	TRBJ2-7	CASSLTDYEQYF
TRBV2	13	TRBJ1-2	CASPDRSFYGYTF
TRBV3-1/TRBV3-2	17	TRBJ2-2	CASSFSRERKNTGELFF
TRBV7-9	17	TRBJ1-5	CASSLGTGSVRNQPQHF
TRBV29-1	13	TRBJ1-5	CSAAQGSNQPQHF
TRBV11-2	15	TRBJ1-2	CASSLDGSTNYGYTF
TRBV7-2	16	TRBJ2-4	CASSLDPPLAKNIQYF
TRBV10-1	13	TRBJ2-7	CASSDGGGREQYF
TRBV5-1	14	TRBJ2-1	CASSLRETNNEQFF
TRBV11-2	14	TRBJ1-5	CASSLGQFNQPQHF
TRBV27	17	TRBJ2-1	CASSSIPLAGVSNEQFF
TRBV5-1	13	TRBJ1-6	CASSLEGASPLHF
TRBV6-5	14	TRBJ1-1	CASSFAGGRTEAFF
TRBV14	13	TRBJ2-7	CASSQSRDREKYF
TRBV19	15	TRBJ1-2	CASSARSGSTRGYTF
TRBV19	15	TRBJ2-1	CASSMAGATYNEQFF
TRBV5-6	14	TRBJ2-4	CASSLGSVGNIQYF
TRBV11-2	14	TRBJ2-7	CASTHFRRGREQYF
TRBV28	12	TRBJ1-1	CASSATLTEAFF
TRBV20-1	8	TRBJ2-5	CSPRNQYF
TRBV7-8	15	TRBJ2-2	CASSTRQGRTGELFF
TRBV6-2/TRBV6-3	11	TRBJ2-1	CASSTIYEQFF
TRBV24-1	18	TRBJ2-3	CATSEPLGSGRVTDTQYF
TRBV3-1/TRBV3-2	18	TRBJ2-3	CASSQGFGSRGRTDTQYF